The source of this T cell receptor (beta chain) is a study of OX40 agonist ivuxolimab in advanced cancers. Overall study context: Ivuxolimab, which is an agonistic anti-OX40 (CD134) antibody, was administered to the patients. Recorded diagnoses for dose-escalation patients were hepatocellular carcinoma, melanoma, renal cell or head and neck cancer.

This CDR3 contains 13 residues. Germline V gives CDR1 GTSNPN, CDR2 SVGIG (reference sequence). Deletions cut 2 bases from V and 5 bases from J, with 10 bases between. A note on this clone: Its matching antigen is unknown.

Study results and limitations: CD8+ T cells averaged more expanded clones than CD4+.

This table comes from immunoSEQ multiplex PCR, and its TCRdb copy is limited to in-frame clones, with some not included. Counted here are roughly 76,000 clones, 90% to 95% occurring once; the ten biggest clones make up 2.3%. The TCR originated in an adult with an advanced solid tumor such as melanoma, head and neck, liver or kidney cancer. The chain combines TRBV30 with TRBJ1-5; D may be TRBD1 (5 bases). The specimen comprised CD4+ or CD8+ T cells sorted from blood, sampled in a trial of the OX40 agonist ivuxolimab. The CDR3 loop is CAWSWGWDQPQHF. In nucleotides, the CDR3 is TGTGCCTGGAGTTGGGGGTGGGATCAGCCCCAGCATTTT.